This entry describes one TCR beta chain. The RNA input was roughly 0.45 to 1 ug, and it was reverse transcribed with random hexamers. In TCRdb, the immunoSEQ multiplex PCR reads were re-called with MiXCR into one record per CDR3 protein. The table shows approximately 300,000 distinct CDR3 sequences, with around 89% occurring only once. The sample is drawn from a study of CD8 T cells in Susac syndrome. Trimming removed 5 bases at V and 5 bases at J, with 7 bases between. The germline V gene encodes CDR1 SGHTA and CDR2 FQGTGA. CDR3 length: 13 amino acids. J is TRBJ1-6 and V is TRBV7-3; no firm D call. The sequence derives from a human donor with multiple sclerosis. Specimen: CD8+ T cells from PBMCs. For the CDR3, the DNA is TGTGCCAGCAGCCCGACGAATAATTCACCCCTCCACTTT. Its protein product is CASSPTNNSPLHF.